This T cell receptor beta chain was observed in a study of T cells in Graves' hyperthyroidism and ophthalmopathy. The study's findings and limits: Appearing also in blood were most of the thyroid clonotypes expanded above 0.001.

The J segment lost 6 bases and the V segment lost 9 bases, leaving 8 bases of the junction unmatched. The CDR3 runs to 13 residues. Germline loops: CDR1 SNHLY, CDR2 FYNNEI. This clonotype was observed at least ten times. What it binds is not known. The TCR beta CDR3 regions underwent amplification using RNA transcripts as the source. Primed by the HTBI set, a first-round RT-PCR was run on the TCR CDR3. From the multiplex PCR reads, TCRdb called clonotypes with MiXCR, one entry per CDR3 protein. Among 450,000 to 650,000 distinct CDR3 sequences listed, roughly 15% were seen once. The sample consisted of blood. The chain has TRBV2 and TRBJ2-1; 7 bases line up with TRBD1. This receptor was taken from a woman aged 18-29 years with Graves' ophthalmopathy. CDR3 residues: CARGGRVGNEQFF. The CDR3 nucleotides are TGTGCCAGAGGGGGCCGAGTCGGCAATGAGCAGTTCTTC.